This T cell receptor beta chain is drawn from a study of T cell repertoires in ileal Crohn's disease. The wider study: At surgery, more than 30% of patients smoked, with median disease duration about eight years. Study-wide results and limits: Compared with CD4 T cells, sorted CD8 cells carried more expanded clones. All patients with clonality above 26.8% had endoscopic recurrence.

V was pared by 2 bases and J by 7 bases, with 12 bases between. CDR1 and CDR2 from the germline V gene are MDHEN and SYDVKM. The CDR3 has 14 residues. This clone was seen only a few times. Its antigen is undetermined. Per sample, approximately 550 nanograms of biopsy DNA were TCRB immunosequenced. The assay was immunoSEQ multiplex PCR, and TCRdb's table has in-frame clones only and misses some. This repertoire shows almost 5,500 clones, 80% to 85% found once; its top ten account for 13% to 15%. The V and J genes are TRBV28 and TRBJ1-5; D may be TRBD1 (5 bases). Sequencing used ileal tissue. The TCR was taken from an adult with Crohn's disease. CDR3: CASSLEGATQPQHF. CDR3 bases: TGTGCCAGCAGTTTAGAAGGGGCGACGCAGCCCCAGCATTTT.